The clone carrying this T cell receptor beta chain has a count of ten or more. No antigen is known for it. This entry is derived from a study of regulatory T cells in long-lasting Graves disease. In the study overall: Persistent cases were those of Graves' disease that involved over 5 years of antithyroid drugs with positive TSH receptor antibodies. Study outcomes and limitations: Preferential use of TRBV28, TRBJ1-2 and TRBJ2-5 was seen in persistent disease. Persistent Graves' cases showed lower TCR diversity than newly diagnosed cases.

This sample's time point: persistent/refractory GD, antithyroid drugs over 5 years with positive TRAb. Making the TCR library involved RNA that had been extracted from PBMCs. CDR3 length: 13 amino acids. Trimming removed 0 bases from V and 5 bases from J, with 7 bases in between. Germline V gene data show CDR1 as SGHDN and CDR2 as FVKESK. With iRepertoire HTBI primers and Arm-PCR of CDR3 regions, TCR beta libraries were built. TCRdb passed the multiplex PCR reads through MiXCR, listing each CDR3 protein once. The table includes hundreds of thousands of distinct CDR3 sequences, about 20% detected once.

The chain couples TRBV14 to TRBJ2-5; no firm D call. The TCR sequence derives from a female donor with Graves disease. This material consisted of peripheral blood mononuclear cells (PBMCs), taken when the disease was refractory, from a patient treated with antithyroid drugs. In nucleotides, the CDR3 is TGTGCCAGCAGCCAAGATCTGGGTGAGACCCAGTACTTC. This translates into CASSQDLGETQYF. The full variable domain, with the rest looked up from reference TRBV14 and TRBJ2-5, is EAGVTQFPSHSVIEKGQTVTLRCDPISGHDNLYWYRRVMGKEIKFLLHFVKESKQDESGMPNNRFLAERTGGTYSTLKVQPAELEDSGVYFCASSQDLGETQYFGPGTRLLVL.